This TCR beta chain derives from a study of blood T cell repertoires in COVID-19. Study information: Sites in the United States, Italy and Spain provided acute and convalescent COVID-19 samples.

This CDR3 is 14 amino acids long. Per germline, CDR1 DFQATT and CDR2 SNEGSKA (reference sequence). Trimming removed 3 bases at V and 4 bases at J, with 14 bases between. The protocol was immunoSEQ multiplex PCR, while the TCRdb copy is restricted to in-frame clones and leaves out a portion. The sample carries roughly 250,000 clones, 80% to 90% recorded once. The clonotype comes from a woman in her thirties or forties with acute or convalescent COVID-19. The chain couples TRBV20-1 to TRBJ2-3; tentatively, D is TRBD2 (5 bases). Source material: peripheral blood. This CDR3 reads CSASWNWEPDTQYF. CDR3 DNA sequence: TGCAGTGCTAGTTGGAATTGGGAGCCAGATACGCAGTATTTT.